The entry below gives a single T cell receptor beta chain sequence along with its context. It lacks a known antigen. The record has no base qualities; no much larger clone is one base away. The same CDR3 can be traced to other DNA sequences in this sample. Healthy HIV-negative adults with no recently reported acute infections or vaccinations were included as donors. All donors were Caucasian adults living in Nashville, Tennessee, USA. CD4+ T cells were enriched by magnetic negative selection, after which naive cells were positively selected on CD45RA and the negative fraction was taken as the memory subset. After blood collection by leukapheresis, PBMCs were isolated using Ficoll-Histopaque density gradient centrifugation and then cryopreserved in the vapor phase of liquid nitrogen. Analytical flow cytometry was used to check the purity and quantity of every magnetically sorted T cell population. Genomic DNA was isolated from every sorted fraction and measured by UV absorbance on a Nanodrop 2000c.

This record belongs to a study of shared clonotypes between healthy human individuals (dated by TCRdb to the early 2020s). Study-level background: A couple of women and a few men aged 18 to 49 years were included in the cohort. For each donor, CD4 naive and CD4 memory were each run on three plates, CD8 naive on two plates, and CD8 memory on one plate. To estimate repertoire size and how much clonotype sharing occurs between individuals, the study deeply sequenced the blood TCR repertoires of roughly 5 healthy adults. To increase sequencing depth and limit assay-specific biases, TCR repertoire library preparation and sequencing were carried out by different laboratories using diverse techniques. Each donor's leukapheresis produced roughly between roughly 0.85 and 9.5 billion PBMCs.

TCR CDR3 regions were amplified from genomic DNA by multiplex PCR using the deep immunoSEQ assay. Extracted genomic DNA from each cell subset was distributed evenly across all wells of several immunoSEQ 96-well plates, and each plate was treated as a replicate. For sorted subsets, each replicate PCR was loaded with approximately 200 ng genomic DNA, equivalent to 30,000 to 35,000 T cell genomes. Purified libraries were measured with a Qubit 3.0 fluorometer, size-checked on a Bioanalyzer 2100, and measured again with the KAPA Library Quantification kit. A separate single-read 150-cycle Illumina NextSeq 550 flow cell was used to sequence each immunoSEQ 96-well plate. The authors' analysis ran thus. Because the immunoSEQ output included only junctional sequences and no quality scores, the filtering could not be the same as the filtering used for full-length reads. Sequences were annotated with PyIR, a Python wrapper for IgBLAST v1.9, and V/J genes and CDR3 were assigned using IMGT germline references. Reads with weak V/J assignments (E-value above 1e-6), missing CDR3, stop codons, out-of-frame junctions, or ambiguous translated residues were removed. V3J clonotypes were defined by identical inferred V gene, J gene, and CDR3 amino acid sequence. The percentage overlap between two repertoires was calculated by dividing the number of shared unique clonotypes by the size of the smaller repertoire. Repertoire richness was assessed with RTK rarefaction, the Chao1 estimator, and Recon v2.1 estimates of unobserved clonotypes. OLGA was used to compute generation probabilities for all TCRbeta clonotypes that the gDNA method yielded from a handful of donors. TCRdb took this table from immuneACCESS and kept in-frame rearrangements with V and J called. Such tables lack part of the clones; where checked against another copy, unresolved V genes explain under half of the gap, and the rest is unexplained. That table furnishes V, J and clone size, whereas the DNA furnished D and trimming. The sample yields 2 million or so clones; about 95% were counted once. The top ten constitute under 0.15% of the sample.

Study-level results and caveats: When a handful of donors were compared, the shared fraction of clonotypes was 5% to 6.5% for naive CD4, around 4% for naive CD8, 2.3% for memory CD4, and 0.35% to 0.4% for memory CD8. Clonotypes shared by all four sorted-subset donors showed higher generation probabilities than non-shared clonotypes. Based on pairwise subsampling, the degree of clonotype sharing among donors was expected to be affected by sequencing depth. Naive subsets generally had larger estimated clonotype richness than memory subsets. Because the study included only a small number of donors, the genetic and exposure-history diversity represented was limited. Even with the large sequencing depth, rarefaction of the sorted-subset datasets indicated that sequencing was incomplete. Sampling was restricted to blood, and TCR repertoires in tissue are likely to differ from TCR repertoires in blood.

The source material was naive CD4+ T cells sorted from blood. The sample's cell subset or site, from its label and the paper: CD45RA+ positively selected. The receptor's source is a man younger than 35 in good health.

The CDR3 protein sequence reads: CASSVGGSGANVLTF. The DNA sequence is TGTGCCAGCAGCGTAGGCGGCTCTGGGGCCAACGTCCTGACTTTC. Rearrangement joined TRBV9 to TRBJ2-6, with the D gene not clear enough to name. V is clipped by 0 bases and J by 0 bases, and the sequence between their germline boundaries is 4 bases long. The germline V gene yields SGDLS for CDR1 and YYNGEE for CDR2. From cysteine to phenylalanine, the CDR3 is 15 amino acids long. Only the CDR3 DNA is retained, 45 bases long and in frame from the first base. The full variable domain, completed from the reference TRBV9 and TRBJ2-6 proteins outside the CDR3, reads DSGVTQTPKHLITATGQRVTLRCSPRSGDLSVYWYQQSLDQGLQFLIQYYNGEERAKGNILERFSAQQFPDLHSELNLSSLELGDSALYFCASSVGGSGANVLTFGAGSRLTVL.